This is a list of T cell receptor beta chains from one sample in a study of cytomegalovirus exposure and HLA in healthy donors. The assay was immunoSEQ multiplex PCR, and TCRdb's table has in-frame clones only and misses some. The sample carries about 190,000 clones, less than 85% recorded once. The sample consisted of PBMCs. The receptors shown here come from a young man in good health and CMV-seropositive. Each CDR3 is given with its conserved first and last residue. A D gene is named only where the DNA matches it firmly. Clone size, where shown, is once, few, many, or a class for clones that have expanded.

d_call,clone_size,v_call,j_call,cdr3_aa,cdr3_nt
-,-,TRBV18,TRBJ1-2,CASSKEELYGYTF,TGTGCCAGCTCAAAAGAAGAACTCTATGGCTACACCTTC
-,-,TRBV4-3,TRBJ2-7,CASSQAPGPYEQYF,TGCGCCAGCAGCCAAGCCCCTGGGCCGTACGAGCAGTACTTC
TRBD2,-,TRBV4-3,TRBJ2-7,CASSPGSSGSSEQYF,TGCGCCAGCAGCCCCGGGTCTAGCGGGAGTTCCGAGCAGTACTTC
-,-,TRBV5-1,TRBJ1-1,CASSLGTRENTEAFF,TGCGCCAGCAGCTTGGGAACACGGGAGAACACTGAAGCTTTCTTT
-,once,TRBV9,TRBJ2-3,CASSVGLGGRTDTQYF,TGTGCCAGCAGCGTAGGACTAGGAGGGCGCACAGATACGCAGTATTTT
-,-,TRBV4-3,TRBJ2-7,CASSQDRSSPYEQYF,TGCGCCAGCAGCCAAGATCGGAGCTCTCCCTACGAGCAGTACTTC
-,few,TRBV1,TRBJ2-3,CTSSLPDTQYF,TGCACCAGCAGCCTCCCGGATACGCAGTATTTT
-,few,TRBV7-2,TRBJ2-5,CASSYRQIQETQYF,TGTGCCAGCAGCTACCGCCAGATCCAAGAGACCCAGTACTTC
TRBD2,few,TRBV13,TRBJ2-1,CASSKITLAGDLSSYNEQFF,TGTGCCAGCAGCAAAATCACACTAGCGGGGGATCTGAGCTCCTACAATGAGCAGTTCTTC
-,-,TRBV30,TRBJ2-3,CAWSGAPINTQYF,TGTGCCTGGAGTGGCGCCCCAATAAATACGCAGTATTTT
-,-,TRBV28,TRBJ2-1,CASRRDTINEQFF,TGTGCCAGCAGGAGGGATACGATAAATGAGCAGTTCTTC
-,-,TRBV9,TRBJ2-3,CASSVEGDTQYF,TGTGCCAGCAGCGTAGAGGGGGATACGCAGTATTTT
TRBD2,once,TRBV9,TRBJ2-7,CASSTGTSASAYEQYF,TGTGCCAGCAGCACAGGGACTAGCGCGAGCGCCTACGAGCAGTACTTC
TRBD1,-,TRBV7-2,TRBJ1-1,CASSSRQGWTEAFF,TGTGCCAGCAGCTCTCGACAGGGTTGGACTGAAGCTTTCTTT
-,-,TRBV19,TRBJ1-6,CASMEGSSYNSPLHF,TGTGCCAGTATGGAGGGCAGCTCCTATAATTCACCCCTCCACTTT
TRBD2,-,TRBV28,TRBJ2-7,CASSLGTSGHEQYF,TGTGCCAGCAGTTTAGGGACTAGCGGTCACGAGCAGTACTTC
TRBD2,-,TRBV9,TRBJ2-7,CASSPWTSSYEQYF,TGTGCCAGCAGCCCTTGGACTAGCTCCTACGAGCAGTACTTC
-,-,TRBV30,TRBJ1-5,CAWSVPNGQFNQPQHF,TGTGCCTGGAGTGTACCTAACGGACAGTTCAATCAGCCCCAGCATTTT
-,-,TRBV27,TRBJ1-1,CASSLGRGTEAFF,TGTGCCAGCAGTTTGGGGCGCGGCACTGAAGCTTTCTTT
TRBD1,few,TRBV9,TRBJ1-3,CASSVAPDRGPGNTIYF,TGTGCCAGCAGCGTAGCGCCGGACAGGGGGCCCGGAAACACCATATATTTT
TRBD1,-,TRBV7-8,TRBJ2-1,CASSPDRGGEQFF,TGTGCCAGCAGTCCCGACAGGGGGGGCGAGCAGTTCTTC
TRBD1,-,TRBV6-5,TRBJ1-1,CASSPQGVKNTEAFF,TGTGCCAGCAGTCCCCAGGGGGTTAAGAACACTGAAGCTTTCTTT
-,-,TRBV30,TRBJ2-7,CAWSELYEQYF,TGTGCCTGGAGTGAACTCTACGAGCAGTACTTC
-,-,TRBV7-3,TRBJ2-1,CASNLGGNSHNEQFF,TGTGCCAGCAACTTAGGTGGTAACTCGCACAATGAGCAGTTCTTC
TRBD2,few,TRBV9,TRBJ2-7,CASSLHPGTGASGRALEQYF,TGTGCCAGCAGCCTCCACCCCGGGACAGGAGCTAGCGGGAGGGCCCTCGAGCAGTACTTC
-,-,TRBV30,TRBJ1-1,CAWKGPLNTEAFF,TGTGCCTGGAAGGGGCCCTTGAACACTGAAGCTTTCTTT
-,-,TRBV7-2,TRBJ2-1,CASSSELARSYNEQFF,TGTGCCAGCAGCTCTGAGCTAGCAAGGTCCTACAATGAGCAGTTCTTC
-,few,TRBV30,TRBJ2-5,CAWSRARGRQVETQYF,TGTGCCTGGAGCCGAGCCAGGGGCAGGCAGGTAGAGACCCAGTACTTC
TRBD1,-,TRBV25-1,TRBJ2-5,CASSVGTGVRFETQYF,TGTGCCAGCAGTGTTGGGACAGGGGTGCGGTTCGAGACCCAGTACTTC
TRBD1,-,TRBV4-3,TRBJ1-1,CASSQDPAGGRVNTEAFF,TGCGCCAGCAGCCAAGATCCGGCAGGGGGGCGGGTGAACACTGAAGCTTTCTTT
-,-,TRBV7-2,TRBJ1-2,CASSLRSTGYTF,TGTGCCAGCAGCTTACGGTCCACGGGCTACACCTTC
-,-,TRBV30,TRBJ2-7,CAWSVRVGMYF,TGTGCCTGGAGTGTCAGGGTAGGGATGTACTTC
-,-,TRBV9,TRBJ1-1,CASSPARGSLGTEAFF,TGTGCCAGCAGCCCCGCCCGCGGGTCCCTCGGCACTGAAGCTTTCTTT
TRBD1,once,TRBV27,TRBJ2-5,CASSFGYRDRGQETQYF,TGTGCCAGCAGTTTCGGTTACCGGGACAGGGGGCAAGAGACCCAGTACTTC
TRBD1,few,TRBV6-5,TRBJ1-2,CASSQGQGSYGYTF,TGTGCCAGCAGCCAGGGACAGGGATCCTATGGCTACACCTTC
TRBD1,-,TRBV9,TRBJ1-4,CASSPRTGEEKLFF,TGTGCCAGCTCCCCCCGGACAGGAGAGGAAAAACTGTTTTTT
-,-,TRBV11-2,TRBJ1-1,CASSSGSTEAFF,TGTGCCAGCAGCTCAGGTTCCACTGAAGCTTTCTTT